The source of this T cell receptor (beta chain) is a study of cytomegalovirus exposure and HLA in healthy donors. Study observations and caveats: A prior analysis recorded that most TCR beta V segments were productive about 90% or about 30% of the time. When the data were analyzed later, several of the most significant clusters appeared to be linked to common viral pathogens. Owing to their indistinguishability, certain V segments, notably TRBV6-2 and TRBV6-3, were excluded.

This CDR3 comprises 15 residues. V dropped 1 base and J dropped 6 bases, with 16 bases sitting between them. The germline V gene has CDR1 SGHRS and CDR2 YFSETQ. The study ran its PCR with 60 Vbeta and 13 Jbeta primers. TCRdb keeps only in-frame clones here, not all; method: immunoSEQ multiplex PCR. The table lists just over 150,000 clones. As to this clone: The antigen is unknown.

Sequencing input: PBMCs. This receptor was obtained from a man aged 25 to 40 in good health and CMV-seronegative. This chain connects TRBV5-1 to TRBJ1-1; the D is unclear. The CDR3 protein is CASSLTRVDVAEAFF. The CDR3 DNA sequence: TGCGCCAGCAGCTTGACGAGGGTTGATGTAGCTGAAGCTTTCTTT.